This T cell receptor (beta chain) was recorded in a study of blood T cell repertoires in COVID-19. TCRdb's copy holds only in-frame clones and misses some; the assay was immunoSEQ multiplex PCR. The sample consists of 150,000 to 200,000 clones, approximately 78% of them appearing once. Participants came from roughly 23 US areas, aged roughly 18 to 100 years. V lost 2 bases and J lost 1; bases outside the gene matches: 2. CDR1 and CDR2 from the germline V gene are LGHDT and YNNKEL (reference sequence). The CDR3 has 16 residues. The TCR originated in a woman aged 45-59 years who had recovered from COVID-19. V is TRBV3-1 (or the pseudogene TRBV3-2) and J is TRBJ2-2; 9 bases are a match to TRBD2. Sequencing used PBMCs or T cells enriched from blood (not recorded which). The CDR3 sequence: CASSQWTSENTGELFF. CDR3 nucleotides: TGTGCCAGCAGCCAATGGACTAGCGAGAACACCGGGGAGCTGTTTTTT.